The next 23 T cell receptor beta chains were all read from a single sample in a study of T cells in Graves' hyperthyroidism and ophthalmopathy. TCR beta CDR3 regions were amplified from RNA transcripts. The HTBI primer set drove a first-round RT-PCR of the TCR CDR3. TCRdb called the multiplex PCR reads again in MiXCR, with one record for every CDR3 protein. The sample yields hundreds of thousands of distinct CDR3 sequences, roughly 15% seen once. Sequencing input: blood. Receptors originate from a woman aged 18-29 years with Graves' hyperthyroidism.

There are many counts of this clonotype. The chain combines TRBV2 with TRBJ1-1; 9 bases are shared with TRBD1. The germline V gene has CDR1 SNHLY and CDR2 FYNNEI. Germline trimming cut 7 bases from V and 3 bases from J; bases unmatched to any gene: 9. The CDR3 loop spans 15 amino acids. The CDR3 nucleotides are TGTGCCAGCAATAATCCGGGACAGGGCTACACTGAAGCTTTCTTT. It translates to CASNNPGQGYTEAFF.

This clonotype has more than one count but fewer than ten. The chain links TRBV12-3 or TRBV12-4 to TRBJ1-6; D is unresolved. This CDR3 is built from 15 residues. Trimming took off 9 bases at V and 8 bases at J, with 20 bases between the two ends. The CDR3 nucleotides read TGTGCCAGTCGACGGAACGGGAACCGGGATTCACCCCTCCACTTT. This gives the protein CASRRNGNRDSPLHF.

CDR3 amino acids: CASSPRGWQETQYF. CDR3 sequence (DNA): TGTGCCAGCAGTCCACGGGGCTGGCAAGAGACCCAGTACTTC. This chain uses TRBV27 with TRBJ2-5; perhaps D is TRBD1 or TRBD2 (5 bases each). V was shortened by 5 bases and J by 2 bases, with 12 bases between the two germline ends. CDR3 size: 14 residues. Germline V gene data show CDR1 as MNHEY and CDR2 as SMNVEV (reference sequence).

There are many counts of this clonotype. For the CDR3, the DNA is TGTGCCAGCAGCTCGACTAGCGGGAGGGCCGCCGAGCAGTTCTTC. Protein product: CASSSTSGRAAEQFF. The V and J genes are TRBV11-2 and TRBJ2-1; TRBD2 aligns across 14 bases. The germline V gene has CDR1 SGHAT and CDR2 FQNNGV. Unmatched junction bases numbered 6, after V lost 4 bases and J lost 10 bases. The CDR3 is made up of 15 amino acids.

This clonotype was found many times. The chain recombines TRBV18 with TRBJ2-3; D gene unclear. With 7 bases removed from V and 6 bases from J, the gap between germline ends came to 8 bases. The CDR3 is made up of 11 amino acids. Germline assignment: CDR1 KGHSH and CDR2 LQKENI. Here the CDR3 DNA reads TGTGCCAGCTTCACCGGGGATACGCAGTATTTT. Translated, it gives CASFTGDTQYF.

This clonotype was picked up many times. V gene TRBV20-1 combines with J gene TRBJ1-2, with 8 bases that match TRBD1. Germline assignment: CDR1 DFQATT and CDR2 SNEGSKA (reference sequence). Trimming at V came to 5 bases and at J to 4 bases, leaving 3 bases not matched to a gene. The CDR3 sequence is 12 residues long. The CDR3 here is CSAPDRVYGYTF. The CDR3 coding sequence is TGCAGTGCTCCGGACAGGGTCTATGGCTACACCTTC.

This clonotype was recorded at least ten times. CDR3 DNA: TGTGCCAGCTCACCCATGCCTCGAGGAGAGACCCAGTACTTC. This encodes CASSPMPRGETQYF. This chain links TRBV18 with TRBJ2-5, with D uncertain. The CDR3 covers 14 residues. CDR1 is KGHSH, CDR2 LQKENI, per germline. V was clipped by 3 bases and J by 4 bases, with 12 bases between them.

With respect to this clonotype: With a much larger clone just one base away, this may be a read error. The rearrangement uses TRBV7-3 and TRBJ2-7; 7 bases map to TRBD2. The CDR3 consists of 16 residues. CDR1 is SGHTA and CDR2 is FQGTGA in the germline V gene. Trimming removed 5 bases from V and 0 bases from J; junction bases left unmatched: 10. The CDR3 loop is CASSPDGGSRSYEQYF. CDR3 DNA sequence: TGTGCCAGCAGCCCGGACGGCGGGAGTCGCTCCTACGAGCAGTACTTC.

This chain links TRBV12-3 or TRBV12-4 with TRBJ2-1, with D unclear. Trimming removed 2 bases at V and 6 bases at J, with 8 bases between. This CDR3 contains 13 residues. The CDR3 loop is CASSLSELNEQFF. The CDR3 nucleotides read TGTGCCAGCAGTTTAAGTGAGCTCAATGAGCAGTTCTTC.

The chain is built from TRBV5-1 and TRBJ2-1, with a weak D call TRBD2 (6 bases). Germline V gene data show CDR1 as SGHRS and CDR2 as YFSETQ. CDR3 length equals 14 residues. V lost 6 bases and J lost 6, with 16 bases in between. CDR3 bases: TGCGCCAGCAAAATAACGGGAGCCCCCAATGAGCAGTTCTTC. This translates into CASKITGAPNEQFF. The variable domain in full, completed from reference TRBV5-1 and TRBJ2-1, reads KAGVTQTPRYLIKTRGQQVTLSCSPISGHRSVSWYQQTPGQGLQFLFEYFSETQRNKGNFPGRFSGRQFSNSRSEMNVSTLELGDSALYLCASKITGAPNEQFFGPGTRLTVL.

J is TRBJ2-1 and V is TRBV2, with no clear D. The CDR3 runs 14 residues. The germline CDR1 and CDR2 sequences are SNHLY and FYNNEI. The germline V and J ends were trimmed by 7 bases and 0 bases, with 10 bases remaining between them. The CDR3 region has the DNA TGTGCCAGCAAAGTAATGGGCTCCTACAATGAGCAGTTCTTC. This encodes CASKVMGSYNEQFF.

The chain couples TRBV28 to TRBJ2-1; a weak D match, TRBD2 (5 bases). With 6 bases removed from V and 10 bases from J, the gap between germline ends came to 16 bases. Germline lookup yields CDR1 MDHEN and CDR2 SYDVKM. The CDR3 is 13 amino acids. The CDR3 here is CASSPARGREQFF. The CDR3 bases are TGTGCCAGCAGCCCGGCCCGAGGGCGAGAGCAGTTCTTC.

There are many counts of this clonotype. The chain joins TRBV11-3 to TRBJ2-1, with 7 nucleotides matching TRBD2. The CDR3 length is 13 residues. Germline values: CDR1 SGHNT, CDR2 YENEEA. V shed 5 bases, J shed 7 bases, and the junction held 5 bases outside the gene matches. The DNA for the CDR3 is TGTGCCAGCAGCCGGGGAGGGCCGAATGAGCAGTTCTTC. Translation: CASSRGGPNEQFF.

This clonotype showed up just a few times. The chain employs TRBV2 and TRBJ2-5; 13 bases align to TRBD2. J lost 3 bases, V lost 6 bases, and 4 bases had no gene match. The CDR3 runs to 15 residues. Germline V lookup: CDR1 SNHLY, CDR2 FYNNEI. CDR3 sequence (DNA): TGTGCCAGCAGGGGAACTAGCGGGAGGGAAGAGACCCAGTACTTC. Amino acid sequence: CASRGTSGREETQYF.

The table lists this clonotype with a few counts. The rearrangement joins TRBV29-1 to TRBJ2-5; no reliable D call. The CDR3 has 13 amino acids. CDR1 and CDR2 (germline): SQVTM, ANQGSEA. Trimming pared 5 bases from V and 4 bases from J, leaving 14 bases between. The CDR3: CSVLGSYRETQYF. CDR3 coding DNA: TGCAGCGTTCTTGGGTCTTACCGAGAGACCCAGTACTTC.

This chain connects TRBV4-3 to TRBJ2-1; D is unclear. Germline CDR1 and CDR2: LGHNA and YSLEER. The V end lost 6 bases, the J end lost 4 bases, and 16 bases lay between the germline ends. This CDR3 has 15 residues. CDR3 residues: CASRQDFFGYNEQFF. Here the CDR3 DNA reads TGCGCCAGCAGGCAGGATTTTTTTGGGTACAATGAGCAGTTCTTC.

The V and J genes are TRBV6-2 or TRBV6-3 and TRBJ2-1; D is uncertain. Per germline, CDR1 MNHEY and CDR2 SVGEGT. Trimming removed 8 bases from V and 3 bases from J, with 11 bases in between. The CDR3 runs to 13 residues. The CDR3 sequence is CASGLDLYNEQFF. In DNA form, the CDR3 reads TGTGCCAGCGGGCTAGACCTCTACAATGAGCAGTTCTTC.

Comment on this clonotype: At one end the junction does not follow the germline gene, possibly because of a read error. The rearrangement uses TRBV2 and TRBJ1-2, with D maybe TRBD1 (5 bases). This CDR3 is built from 21 residues. Germline CDR1 reads SNHLY; CDR2 reads FYNNEI. This CDR3 reads CASSEGDPIPGSLASFYGYTF. As DNA, the CDR3 is TGTGCCAGCAGCGAAGGGGACCCCATCCCAGGCTCTCTCGCATCCTTTTATGGCTACACCTTC.

This clonotype showed up many times. The genes are TRBV3-1 and TRBJ2-7, with unresolved D. In germline, CDR1 is LGHDT, CDR2 YNNKEL (reference sequence). There are 12 residues in the CDR3. V lost 1 base and J lost 2, with 3 bases in between. The CDR3 DNA is TGTGCCAGCAGCCAAGGGCCCTACGAGCAGTACTTC. This encodes CASSQGPYEQYF.

This clonotype was seen many times. The chain joins TRBV5-1 to TRBJ2-7; maybe TRBD2 (6 bases). The V gene lost 0 bases and the J gene lost 5 bases, with 15 bases spanning the gap. This CDR3 spans 15 amino acids. CDR1 SGHRS and CDR2 YFSETQ come from the germline V gene. The CDR3, as DNA: TGCGCCAGCAGCTTGGGCGGGAAAGGGTTCGACGAGCAGTACTTC. This gives the protein CASSLGGKGFDEQYF.

This clonotype was found many times. The chain links TRBV2 to TRBJ1-5; D call uncertain. The CDR3 consists of 15 residues. Trimming removed 8 bases from V and 2 bases from J, with 16 bases in between. CDR1 and CDR2 from the germline V gene are SNHLY and FYNNEI. Here the CDR3 reads CASRFSRLGNQPQHF. The CDR3 DNA is TGTGCCAGCCGATTCTCGAGATTGGGCAATCAGCCCCAGCATTTT.

The rearrangement joins TRBV20-1 to TRBJ1-2, with unresolved D. V was shortened by 3 bases and J by 7 bases, with 12 bases between the two germline ends. The germline V gene encodes CDR1 DFQATT and CDR2 SNEGSKA (reference sequence). The CDR3 extends over 12 amino acids. CDR3 sequence reads: CSASNGEAGYTF. In nucleotides, the CDR3 is TGCAGTGCTAGTAATGGGGAAGCTGGCTACACCTTC.

The genes are TRBV4-1 and TRBJ1-5, with D unresolved. CDR1 and CDR2 (germline): MGHRA, YSYEKL. The ends were cut back, 0 bases at V and 4 bases at J, with 4 bases in the middle. The CDR3 is 13 amino acids. The CDR3 loop reads CASSQEWNQPQHF. The CDR3 DNA reads TGCGCCAGCAGCCAAGAATGGAATCAGCCCCAGCATTTT.